One TCR beta chain is described in this entry. The CDR3 totals 14 residues. CDR1 SGHTA and CDR2 FQGTGA come from the germline V gene. With 6 bases clipped from V and 7 bases from J, the junction kept 7 bases outside the gene matches. Sample time point: pretreatment peripheral blood. The sample originates from a study of PD-L1 blockade in urothelial cancer. The overall study: A median about 140,000 T cells were found in blood samples.

Sequencing was performed with immunoSEQ multiplex PCR; in TCRdb, only in-frame clones are kept and a portion is missing. There are tens of thousands of clones in the sample; under 90% occur only once, and 13% to 15% lies in the top ten. The sequences come from PBMCs, collected around atezolizumab (anti-PD-L1) treatment. The rearrangement uses TRBV7-3 and TRBJ2-2; 8 nucleotides match TRBD2. The TCR originated in a man aged 55 to 70 with urothelial cancer. The CDR3 here is CASRVTSGGGELFF. The CDR3 bases are TGTGCCAGCAGGGTGACGAGCGGGGGCGGGGAGCTGTTTTTT. The variable domain in full, completed from reference TRBV7-3 and TRBJ2-2, reads GAGVSQTPSNKVTEKGKYVELRCDPISGHTALYWYRQSLGQGPEFLIYFQGTGAADDSGLPNDRFFAVRPEGSVSTLKIQRTERGDSAVYLCASRVTSGGGELFFGEGSRLTVL.